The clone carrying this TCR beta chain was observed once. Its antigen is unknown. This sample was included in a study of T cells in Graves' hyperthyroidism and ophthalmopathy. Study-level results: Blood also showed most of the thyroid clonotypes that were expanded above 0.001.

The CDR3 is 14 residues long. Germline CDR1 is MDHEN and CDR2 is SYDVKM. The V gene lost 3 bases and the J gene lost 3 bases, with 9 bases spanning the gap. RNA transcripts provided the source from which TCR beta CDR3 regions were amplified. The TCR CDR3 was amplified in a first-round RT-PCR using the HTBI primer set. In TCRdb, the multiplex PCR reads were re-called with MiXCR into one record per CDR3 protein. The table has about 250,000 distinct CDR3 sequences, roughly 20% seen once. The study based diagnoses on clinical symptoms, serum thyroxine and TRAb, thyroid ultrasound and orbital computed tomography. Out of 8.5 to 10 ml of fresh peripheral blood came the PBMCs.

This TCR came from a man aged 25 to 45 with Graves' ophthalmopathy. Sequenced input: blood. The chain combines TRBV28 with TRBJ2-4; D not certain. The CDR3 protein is CASSFLADKNIQYF. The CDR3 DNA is TGTGCCAGCAGTTTCCTGGCAGACAAAAACATTCAGTACTTC.